The present TCR beta chain was sequenced within a study of monozygotic twins with inflammatory bowel disease. Points from the study as a whole: Compared with healthy co-twins, IBD patients showed reduced TCRbeta repertoire diversity by inverse Simpson. The authors could not tell different T cell subtypes apart.

CDR1 is DFQATT and CDR2 is SNEGSKA in the germline V gene (reference sequence). The CDR3 is 13 residues long. TCRdb reprocessed the 5' RACE reads, with one entry per CDR3 protein and no DNA. This repertoire includes fewer than 550,000 distinct CDR3 sequences. Details on this clonotype: Its antigen is currently unknown.

This chain links TRBV20-1 with TRBJ1-1; TCRdb's D gene call, TRBD1, goes unchecked for lack of DNA. Sequenced material: blood. The clonotype comes from a human donor with ulcerative colitis or Crohn's disease, or a healthy co-twin of an affected twin (not recorded which). The CDR3: CSAGKDSLTEAFF.